This T cell receptor beta chain is drawn from a study of T cells in Graves' hyperthyroidism and ophthalmopathy. Background on the study: Peripheral blood collection took place at initial diagnosis, before any treatment. The study, taken as a whole, reports: Most thyroid clonotypes expanded above 0.001 appeared in blood too.

Ophthalmopathy in the patients scored at least 3 on Clinical Activity Score and at least 4 on NOSPECS grade, lasting under 3 months. This clonotype has ten or more counts. Its matching antigen is unknown. Germline V CDR1 and CDR2: MNHEY, SVGEGT. V lost 11 bases and J 1 base, leaving 8 bases between the germline ends. This CDR3 comprises 11 residues. The CDR3 regions of TCR beta were amplified from RNA transcripts. HTBI primers drove first-round RT-PCR of the TCR CDR3. TCRdb itself ran the multiplex PCR reads through MiXCR, one entry per CDR3 protein. The data contain some 500,000 distinct CDR3 sequences, roughly 25% of them singletons.

The chain links TRBV6-2 or TRBV6-3 to TRBJ2-5; no firm D call. This clonotype was obtained from a woman aged 25 to 45 with Graves' ophthalmopathy. Sample: blood. CDR3 in DNA: TGTGCCTTAGGAACCCAAGAGACCCAGTACTTC. It specifies CALGTQETQYF.